This entry is about one T cell receptor (beta chain). Assay: immunoSEQ multiplex PCR; the TCRdb copy retains only in-frame clones and omits some. This table has about 180,000 clones, around 80% appearing once. The entry originates in a study of blood T cell repertoires in COVID-19. CDR1 SGHTA and CDR2 FQGNSA come from the germline V gene. The ends were cut back, 6 bases at V and 5 bases at J, with 5 bases in the middle. This CDR3 comprises 12 residues. This sequence joins TRBV7-2 and TRBJ1-6; D is undetermined. This clonotype originated in a man between 65 and 85 years old with active or convalescent COVID-19. The specimen was peripheral blood. The CDR3, as DNA: TGTGCCAGCAGAATTAATAATTCACCCCTCCACTTT. Translating it yields CASRINNSPLHF.